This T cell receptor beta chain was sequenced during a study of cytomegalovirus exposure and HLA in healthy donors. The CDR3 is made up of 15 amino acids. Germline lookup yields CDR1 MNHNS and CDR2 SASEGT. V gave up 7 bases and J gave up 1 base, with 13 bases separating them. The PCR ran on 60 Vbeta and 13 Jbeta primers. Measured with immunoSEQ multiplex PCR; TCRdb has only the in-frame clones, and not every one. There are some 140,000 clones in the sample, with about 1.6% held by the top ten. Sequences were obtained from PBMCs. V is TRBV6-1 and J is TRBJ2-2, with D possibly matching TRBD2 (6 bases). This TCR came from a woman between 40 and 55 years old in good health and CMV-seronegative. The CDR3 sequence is CASKPLRGNTGELFF. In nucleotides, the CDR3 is TGTGCCAGCAAGCCTTTGCGGGGGAACACCGGGGAGCTGTTTTTT.